Listed here are 22 T cell receptor beta chains from one sample, sequenced in a study of shared clonotypes between healthy human individuals. Sequencing was performed with immunoSEQ multiplex PCR; in TCRdb, only in-frame clones are kept and a portion is missing. The sample includes 800,000 to 950,000 clones, 90% to 97% of them seen just once. The naive CD8 population came from CD45RO-negative cells selected for CCR7, without terminally differentiated effector memory CD45RA+ cells. Material for sequencing was naive CD8+ T cells sorted from blood. These receptors were obtained from a man younger than 45 in good health.

This clone appeared a single time. V usage is TRBV30 and J usage is TRBJ1-4; D is unclear. Germline V gene lookup returns CDR1 GTSNPN and CDR2 SVGIG (reference sequence). Trimming removed 4 bases from V and 7 bases from J, with 16 bases in between. This CDR3 has 14 residues. CDR3 sequence reads: CAWMVGNHLEKLFF. The CDR3 bases are TGTGCCTGGATGGTCGGGAACCACCTTGAAAAACTGTTTTTT.

This clone was counted a few times. The genes are TRBV10-2 and TRBJ1-1, with D possibly matching TRBD1 (5 bases). CDR1 is WSHSY and CDR2 is SAAADI in the germline V gene. The CDR3 has 15 amino acids. Trimming cost V 6 bases and J 2 bases, with 16 bases left between them. The DNA of the CDR3 is TGCGCCAGCAGGGGAGGGGCGGGAGTTAACACTGAAGCTTTCTTT. This sequence encodes CASRGGAGVNTEAFF.

The rearrangement joins TRBV28 to TRBJ1-5; 7 nucleotides match TRBD1. CDR3 size: 15 residues. The germline V gene encodes CDR1 MDHEN and CDR2 SYDVKM. J was trimmed by 7 bases and V by 0 bases; bases with no gene match: 6. CDR3 nucleotide sequence: TGTGCCAGCAGTTTATGGAGAGGGGGCGGGCAGCCCCAGCATTTT. Amino acids: CASSLWRGGGQPQHF.

This rearrangement joins TRBV14 to TRBJ2-6, with 11 positions matching TRBD2. This CDR3 has 18 amino acids. In germline, CDR1 is SGHDN, CDR2 FVKESK. Losses at the gene ends were 1 base for V and 2 bases for J; bases not matched to a gene: 4. The CDR3 DNA sequence: TGTGCCAGCAGCCAAGGTGTACTAGCGGGAGCTGGGGCCAACGTCCTGACTTTC. It yields the protein CASSQGVLAGAGANVLTF.

The chain couples TRBV7-9 to TRBJ2-7; the D gene is possibly TRBD2 (6 bases). CDR3 size: 16 residues. CDR1 is SEHNR and CDR2 is FQNEAQ in the germline V gene (reference sequence). The ends were cut back, 5 bases at V and 0 bases at J, with 17 bases in the middle. The CDR3, as DNA: TGTGCCAGCAGCAGCCCTAGCGTACACCCCTCCTACGAGCAGTACTTC. Translation: CASSSPSVHPSYEQYF.

In nucleotides, the CDR3 is TGTGCCAGCAGTCCCACCCCAGCGGGAGGTCTCCATGAGCAGTTCTTC. Its protein product is CASSPTPAGGLHEQFF. The genes are TRBV7-8 and TRBJ2-1, with 9 bases that match TRBD2. Germline V lookup: CDR1 SGHVS, CDR2 FQNEAQ. The ends lost 6 bases at V and 8 bases at J; junction bases unmatched: 14. The CDR3 is 16 residues long.

The chain employs TRBV10-2 and TRBJ2-7; no reliable D call. Germline V gene sequence: CDR1 WSHSY, CDR2 SAAADI. The ends were cut back, 6 bases at V and 2 bases at J, with 8 bases in the middle. The CDR3 consists of 12 residues. The CDR3 nucleotides read TGCGCCAGCAGAGGAGTTGCCTACGAGCAGTACTTC. Protein: CASRGVAYEQYF.

The chain uses TRBV27 and TRBJ2-1; D unclear. Trimming cost V 2 bases and J 7 bases, with 21 bases left between them. Germline values: CDR1 MNHEY, CDR2 SMNVEV (reference sequence). The length of the CDR3 is 17 residues. DNA for the CDR3: TGTGCCAGCAGTTTACACCGAGTAACCCCCGGAACAAATGAGCAGTTCTTC. It codes for CASSLHRVTPGTNEQFF.

The V call is TRBV5-6, the J call TRBJ2-4; tentatively, D is TRBD1 (6 bases). V lost 2 bases and J lost 5, with 14 bases in between. Looked up from germline, CDR1 is SGHDT and CDR2 is YYEEEE. The CDR3 runs 15 residues. The chain's CDR3 is CASSFGWGHQNIQYF. CDR3 coding DNA: TGTGCCAGCAGCTTCGGATGGGGGCACCAAAACATTCAGTACTTC.

This rearrangement joins TRBV4-2 to TRBJ2-7; D gene unclear. This CDR3 has 12 amino acids. Germline values: CDR1 LGHNA, CDR2 YNFKEQ. V was pared by 0 bases and J by 5 bases, with 5 bases between. The CDR3 coding sequence is TGTGCCAGCAGCCAAGACCGTAACGAGCAGTACTTC. Residues: CASSQDRNEQYF.

The chain uses TRBV7-8 and TRBJ2-1, with a weak D call TRBD1 (5 bases). From germline, CDR1 is SGHVS and CDR2 FQNEAQ. V was shortened by 1 base and J by 5 bases, with 12 bases between the two germline ends. The CDR3 has 15 residues. The CDR3 is CASSLGLSRDNEQFF. In DNA form, the CDR3 reads TGTGCCAGCAGCTTAGGTTTAAGCAGGGACAATGAGCAGTTCTTC.

V and J are TRBV9 and TRBJ2-3, with D possibly being TRBD2 (7 bases). The CDR3 runs 15 residues. Germline V gene sequence: CDR1 SGDLS, CDR2 YYNGEE. V lost 4 bases and J 2 bases, leaving 14 bases between the germline ends. The CDR3 DNA reads as TGTGCCAGCAGCTCCAGGGGAGGGGACACAGATACGCAGTATTTT. It yields the protein CASSSRGGDTDTQYF.

This clone appeared a single time. The rearrangement joins TRBV5-1 to TRBJ2-7; possibly TRBD2 for D (5 bases). Looked up from germline, CDR1 is SGHRS and CDR2 is YFSETQ. There are 14 residues in the CDR3. V was cut by 7 bases and J by 3 bases, with 17 bases left in between. DNA of the CDR3: TGCGCCAGCCGCACGTCGGGGTCTGACTACGAGCAGTACTTC. Protein sequence: CASRTSGSDYEQYF.

This clone was found once. The chain uses TRBV13 and TRBJ1-3, with a weak D call TRBD1 (6 bases). The CDR3 is 11 residues long. CDR1 PRHDT and CDR2 FYEKMQ come from the germline V gene (reference sequence). V lost 11 bases and J 7 bases, leaving 12 bases between the germline ends. This chain's CDR3 is CAGQLGNTIYF. CDR3 DNA sequence: TGTGCCGGACAGTTGGGGAACACCATATATTTT.

The chain employs TRBV9 and TRBJ2-3, with TRBD2 matching over 15 bases. Germline loops: CDR1 SGDLS, CDR2 YYNGEE. J was trimmed by 4 bases and V by 0 bases; bases with no gene match: 18. The CDR3 sequence is 22 residues long. CDR3 loop: CASSVDPGLAGGRPQSADTQYF. The DNA for the CDR3 is TGTGCCAGCAGCGTAGACCCGGGACTAGCGGGAGGAAGACCTCAGAGTGCAGATACGCAGTATTTT.

This clone was seen once. The chain couples TRBV5-4 to TRBJ2-6; tentatively, D is TRBD2 (6 bases). Germline lookup yields CDR1 SGHNT and CDR2 YYREEE (reference sequence). Trimming removed 4 bases at V and 0 bases at J, with 20 bases between. The CDR3 runs to 19 residues. CDR3 protein: CASSLWGSGSVSGANVLTF. CDR3 in DNA: TGTGCCAGCAGCCTGTGGGGTAGCGGTAGCGTCTCTGGGGCCAACGTCCTGACTTTC.

In regard to this clone: Other DNA variants within this sample encode the same CDR3. V gene TRBV28 combines with J gene TRBJ2-1; TRBD2 agrees at 14 bases. Germline CDR1 and CDR2: MDHEN and SYDVKM. V lost 4 bases, J lost 0 bases, and 2 bases stayed unmatched. This CDR3 has 17 amino acids. The CDR3 sequence is CASSSGLAGVSYNEQFF. The CDR3 DNA follows: TGTGCCAGCAGTTCGGGACTAGCGGGAGTCTCCTACAATGAGCAGTTCTTC.

Notes on this clone: This sample includes further DNA sequences coding for the same CDR3. J is TRBJ2-7 and V is TRBV27; D gene unclear. Germline CDR1 MNHEY, CDR2 SMNVEV (reference sequence). Trimming pared 2 bases from V and 2 bases from J, leaving 7 bases between. There are 13 residues in the CDR3. CDR3 residues: CASSLRVAYEQYF. The CDR3 DNA is TGTGCCAGCAGTTTACGGGTTGCCTACGAGCAGTACTTC.

The V and J genes are TRBV11-2 and TRBJ2-7; 11 positions match TRBD1. CDR1 SGHAT and CDR2 FQNNGV come from the germline V gene. Losses at the gene ends were 3 bases for V and 5 bases for J; bases not matched to a gene: 9. This CDR3 region has 16 residues. CDR3 sequence (DNA): TGTGCCAGCAGCTTTCCTTTCGGACAGGGGGCAAACGAGCAGTACTTC. The encoded protein is CASSFPFGQGANEQYF.

The chain employs TRBV5-1 and TRBJ1-4; D possibly corresponds to TRBD1 (6 bases). Germline V gives CDR1 SGHRS, CDR2 YFSETQ. This CDR3 has 14 amino acids. Trimming pared 4 bases from V and 7 bases from J, leaving 14 bases between. The DNA for the CDR3 is TGCGCCAGCAGCCCCCACGGGGGGCGTGAAAAACTGTTTTTT. It is translated as CASSPHGGREKLFF.

V gene TRBV7-9 combines with J gene TRBJ1-2; tentative D call: TRBD1 (5 bases). V lost 0 bases to trimming and J lost 4 bases, with 9 bases between them. Per the germline V gene, CDR1 is SEHNR and CDR2 is FQNEAQ (reference sequence). This CDR3 spans 14 amino acids. This CDR3 is CASSLARVGYGYTF. In nucleotides, the CDR3 is TGTGCCAGCAGCTTAGCCAGGGTGGGCTATGGCTACACCTTC.

This rearrangement joins TRBV2 to TRBJ2-7, with 9 bases aligning to TRBD2. Germline CDR1 reads SNHLY; CDR2 reads FYNNEI. This CDR3 is 14 amino acids long. The trim removed 2 bases at V and 6 bases at J, leaving 5 bases unmatched. The CDR3 DNA reads as TGTGCCAGCAGTGAATTAGCGGGAGATCGCGAGCAGTACTTC. Its protein is CASSELAGDREQYF.